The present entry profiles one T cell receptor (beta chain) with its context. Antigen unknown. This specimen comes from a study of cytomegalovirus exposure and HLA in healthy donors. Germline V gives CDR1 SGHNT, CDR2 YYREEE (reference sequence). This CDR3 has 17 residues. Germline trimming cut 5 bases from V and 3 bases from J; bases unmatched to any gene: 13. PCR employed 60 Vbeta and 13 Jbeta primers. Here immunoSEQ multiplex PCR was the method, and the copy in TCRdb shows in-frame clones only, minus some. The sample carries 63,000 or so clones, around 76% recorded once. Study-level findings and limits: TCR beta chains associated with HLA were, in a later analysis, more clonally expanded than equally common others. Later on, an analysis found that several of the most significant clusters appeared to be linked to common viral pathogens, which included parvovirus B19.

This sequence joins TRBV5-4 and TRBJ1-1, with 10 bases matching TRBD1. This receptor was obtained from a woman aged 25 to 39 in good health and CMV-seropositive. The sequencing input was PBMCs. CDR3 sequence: CASRPRRDRGGHTEAFF. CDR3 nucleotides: TGTGCCAGCAGACCTAGACGGGACAGGGGAGGGCACACTGAAGCTTTCTTT. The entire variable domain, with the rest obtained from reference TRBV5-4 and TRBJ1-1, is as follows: ETGVTQSPTHLIKTRGQQVTLRCSSQSGHNTVSWYQQALGQGPQFIFQYYREEENGRGNFPPRFSGLQFPNYSSELNVNALELDDSALYLCASRPRRDRGGHTEAFFGQGTRLTVV.